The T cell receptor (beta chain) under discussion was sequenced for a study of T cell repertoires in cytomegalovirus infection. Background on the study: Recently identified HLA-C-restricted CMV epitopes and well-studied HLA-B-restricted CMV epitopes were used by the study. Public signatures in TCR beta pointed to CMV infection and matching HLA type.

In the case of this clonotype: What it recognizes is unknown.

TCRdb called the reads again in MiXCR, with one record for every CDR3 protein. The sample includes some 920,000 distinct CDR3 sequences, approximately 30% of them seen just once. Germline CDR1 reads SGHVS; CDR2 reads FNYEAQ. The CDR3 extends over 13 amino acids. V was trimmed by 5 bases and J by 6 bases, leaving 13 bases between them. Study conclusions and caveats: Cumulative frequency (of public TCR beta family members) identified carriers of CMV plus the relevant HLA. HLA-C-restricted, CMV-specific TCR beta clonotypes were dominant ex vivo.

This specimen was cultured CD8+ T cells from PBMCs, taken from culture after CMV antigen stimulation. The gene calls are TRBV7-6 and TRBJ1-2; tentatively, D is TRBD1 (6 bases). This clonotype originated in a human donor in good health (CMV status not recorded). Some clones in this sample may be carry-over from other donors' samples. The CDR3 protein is CASSQGGLNGYTF. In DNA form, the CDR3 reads TGTGCCAGCAGCCAAGGGGGGCTTAATGGCTACACCTTC.